The 10 T cell receptor beta chains given below trace back to one sample, sequenced in a study of blood T cell repertoires in COVID-19 (TCRdb year 2020). The library relied on the immunoSEQ multiplex PCR assay. TCRdb's version of the immuneACCESS table is confined to in-frame rearrangements and falls short of the full clone set. An unresolved V gene accounts for under half of the shortfall where checked; the remainder is of unknown origin. A total of over 120,000 clones appear in this sample, approximately 80% of them only once. Roughly 3% of the sample rests with the top ten. The sample taken for sequencing was peripheral blood. The receptors here all came from a woman at least 80 years old with acute or convalescent COVID-19.

The rearrangement links TRBV10-3 to TRBJ1-3; D not resolved. This CDR3 is built from 15 residues. Germline CDR1 is ENHRY and CDR2 is SYGVKD. The V gene lost 5 bases and the J gene lost 3 bases, with 14 bases spanning the gap. In DNA form, the CDR3 reads TGTGCCATCAGTCCGGGTCAGCCTGTTGGAAACACCATATATTTT. Translation gives CAISPGQPVGNTIYF.

This chain joins TRBV11-3 and TRBJ1-4; weak D call: TRBD1 (5 bases). The V and J ends lost 0 bases and 8 bases respectively, with 7 bases between them. CDR1 SGHNT and CDR2 YENEEA come from the germline V gene. The CDR3 contains 13 residues. The CDR3 protein is CASSLDAGEKLFF. CDR3 nucleotide sequence: TGTGCCAGCAGCTTAGATGCAGGGGAAAAACTGTTTTTT. Full variable domain (remainder filled in from reference TRBV11-3 and TRBJ1-4): EAGVVQSPRYKIIEKKQPVAFWCNPISGHNTLYWYLQNLGQGPELLIRYENEEAVDDSQLPKDRFSAERLKGVDSTLKIQPAELGDSAVYLCASSLDAGEKLFFGSGTQLSVL.

The chain uses TRBV4-2 and TRBJ1-4; possible D gene TRBD1, 6 bases. The CDR3 consists of 17 residues. Looked up from germline, CDR1 is LGHNA and CDR2 is YNFKEQ. Trimming shortened V by 3 bases and J by 6 bases, and 20 bases separated the two germline ends. The CDR3 sequence is CASSHPGTPAGDEKLFF. DNA of the CDR3: TGTGCCAGCAGCCATCCCGGGACCCCCGCAGGGGATGAAAAACTGTTTTTT.

The V and J genes are TRBV5-1 and TRBJ1-1; D is unclear. V gave up 5 bases and J gave up 1 base, with 12 bases separating them. CDR1 SGHRS and CDR2 YFSETQ come from the germline V gene. The CDR3 spans 14 residues. The CDR3: CASSPTAGNTEAFF. CDR3 DNA: TGCGCCAGCAGTCCGACGGCGGGGAACACTGAAGCTTTCTTT.

The rearrangement joins TRBV3-1 (or the pseudogene TRBV3-2) to TRBJ2-5, with 12 nucleotides matching TRBD2. The ends lost 3 bases at V and 5 bases at J; junction bases unmatched: 4. The length of the CDR3 is 15 residues. The germline gives CDR1 LGHDT, CDR2 YNNKEL (reference sequence). This CDR3 is CASSQGGTSGETQYF. CDR3 DNA: TGTGCCAGCAGCCAGGGAGGGACTAGCGGGGAGACCCAGTACTTC.

The CDR3 sequence: CASRRQGQPNYGYTF. The CDR3 region has the DNA TGTGCCAGCAGAAGACAGGGCCAACCTAACTATGGCTACACCTTC. The genes are TRBV6-5 and TRBJ1-2, with TRBD1 matching over 7 bases. Germline loops: CDR1 MNHEY, CDR2 SVGAGI. The length of the CDR3 is 15 residues. With 6 bases clipped from V and 0 bases from J, the junction kept 7 bases outside the gene matches.

CDR3 sequence: CASSFRSEGQSNSYEQYF. The CDR3 nucleotides are TGTGCCAGCAGCTTCCGATCGGAGGGACAGTCTAACTCCTACGAGCAGTACTTC. The rearrangement links TRBV4-2 to TRBJ2-7, with D maybe TRBD1 (7 bases). This CDR3 comprises 18 residues. The V end was cut by 5 bases, the J end by 0 bases, with 23 bases between. In germline, CDR1 is LGHNA, CDR2 YNFKEQ.

V gene TRBV7-3 combines with J gene TRBJ2-1; 9 bases match TRBD2. J lost 9 bases, V lost 8 bases, and 14 bases had no gene match. The CDR3 totals 15 residues. Germline CDR1 and CDR2: SGHTA and FQGTGA. CDR3 loop: CASSSQQGTSFEQFF. CDR3 in DNA: TGTGCCAGCTCCTCCCAACAAGGGACTAGCTTTGAGCAGTTCTTC. Combining the CDR3 with reference TRBV7-3 and TRBJ2-1 gives the whole variable domain GAGVSQTPSNKVTEKGKYVELRCDPISGHTALYWYRQSLGQGPEFLIYFQGTGAADDSGLPNDRFFAVRPEGSVSTLKIQRTERGDSAVYLCASSSQQGTSFEQFFGPGTRLTVL.

This clone appeared once. The chain links TRBV11-2 to TRBJ2-2, with TRBD2 matching 14 bases. V gave up 5 bases and J gave up 1 base; unmatched junction bases: 0. Germline CDR1 is SGHAT and CDR2 is FQNNGV. There are 16 residues in the CDR3. CDR3 nucleotide sequence: TGTGCCAGCAGCGGACTAGCGGGGGGGAACACCGGGGAGCTGTTTTTT. It encodes CASSGLAGGNTGELFF.

The V gene is TRBV2, the J gene TRBJ2-5; 7 bases match TRBD2. CDR3 length: 17 amino acids. Germline CDR1 reads SNHLY; CDR2 reads FYNNEI. V dropped 1 base and J dropped 10; count of bases not matched to a gene: 18. The CDR3 loop is CASSEGSGYSGKGIQYF. The CDR3 DNA reads TGTGCCAGCAGTGAAGGGTCGGGTTACAGCGGGAAGGGGATCCAGTACTTC.